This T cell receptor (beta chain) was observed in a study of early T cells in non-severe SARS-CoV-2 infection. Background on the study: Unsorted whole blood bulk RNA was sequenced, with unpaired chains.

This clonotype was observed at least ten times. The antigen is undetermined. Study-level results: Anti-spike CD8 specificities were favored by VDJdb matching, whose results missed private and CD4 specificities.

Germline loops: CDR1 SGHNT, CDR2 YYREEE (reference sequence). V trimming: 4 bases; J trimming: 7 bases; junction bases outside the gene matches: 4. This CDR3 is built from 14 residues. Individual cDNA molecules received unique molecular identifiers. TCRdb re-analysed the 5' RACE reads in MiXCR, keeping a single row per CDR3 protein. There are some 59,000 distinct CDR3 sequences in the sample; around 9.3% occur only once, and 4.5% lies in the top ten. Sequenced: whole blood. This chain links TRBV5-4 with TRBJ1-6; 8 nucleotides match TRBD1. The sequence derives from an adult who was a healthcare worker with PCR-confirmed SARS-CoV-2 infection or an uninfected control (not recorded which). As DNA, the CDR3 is TGTGCCAGCAGCCTAGACAGGGGAAATTCACCCCTCCACTTT. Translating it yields CASSLDRGNSPLHF.